Listed here are 15 T cell receptor beta chains from one sample, sequenced in a study of CD8+ T cells in alopecia areata. Sequencing relied on a cDNA template that was reverse transcribed from extracted RNA. Method: immunoSEQ multiplex PCR; TCRdb's copy keeps in-frame clones and lacks some. The sample shows 180,000 or so clones, 50% to 75% of them seen only once. Treatment given: oral pan-JAK inhibitor, 5-10 mg twice daily. Sequenced here: CD4+ T cells sorted from blood, sampled at roughly week 58, from a patient treated with tofacitinib. The receptors here all came from a human donor with alopecia areata.

This chain joins TRBV15 and TRBJ2-7, with 9 bases lining up with TRBD1. This CDR3 contains 14 residues. With V trimmed by 5 bases and J by 3 bases, 5 bases remained unmatched. CDR1 is LNHNV and CDR2 is YYDKDF in the germline V gene (reference sequence). The CDR3 nucleotides are TGTGCCACCAGCGTGGGACAGGGAGGCTACGAGCAGTACTTC. The encoded protein is CATSVGQGGYEQYF.

The J gene is TRBJ2-5, the V gene TRBV4-1, with D perhaps matching TRBD1 (6 bases). Germline loops: CDR1 MGHRA, CDR2 YSYEKL. V dropped 0 bases and J dropped 4 bases, with 18 bases sitting between them. The CDR3 runs 17 residues. CDR3 amino acids: CASSQERGWGQGETQYF. The DNA for the CDR3 is TGCGCCAGCAGCCAAGAGAGGGGGTGGGGCCAAGGAGAGACCCAGTACTTC.

This clone has just a few counts. The V call is TRBV2, the J call TRBJ2-6, with D unresolved. V gave up 4 bases and J gave up 1 base, with 5 bases separating them. The germline gives CDR1 SNHLY, CDR2 FYNNEI. The CDR3 sequence is 14 residues long. CDR3 sequence reads: CASSGASGANVLTF. The DNA for the CDR3 is TGTGCCAGCAGTGGAGCTTCTGGGGCCAACGTCCTGACTTTC.

The chain is built from TRBV30 and TRBJ1-2; D remains ambiguous. With 2 bases removed from V and 9 bases from J, the gap between germline ends came to 16 bases. Per the germline V gene, CDR1 is GTSNPN and CDR2 is SVGIG (reference sequence). The CDR3 extends over 13 amino acids. CDR3 region: CAWSQRPLDSYTF. The DNA of the CDR3 is TGTGCCTGGAGTCAAAGGCCACTCGATAGCTACACCTTC.

The V gene is TRBV2, the J gene TRBJ2-2, with 12 bases fitting TRBD2. CDR1 is SNHLY and CDR2 is FYNNEI in the germline V gene. The CDR3 is made up of 15 amino acids. Trimming at V came to 6 bases and at J to 6 bases, leaving 5 bases not matched to a gene. CDR3 nucleotide sequence: TGTGCCAGCAGGCCCGGACTAGCGGGGTCCGGGGAGCTGTTTTTT. Translated, it gives CASRPGLAGSGELFF. The full variable domain, rest sourced from reference TRBV2 and TRBJ2-2, is EPEVTQTPSHQVTQMGQEVILRCVPISNHLYFYWYRQILGQKVEFLVSFYNNEISEKSEIFDDQFSVERPDGSNFTLKIRSTKLEDSAMYFCASRPGLAGSGELFFGEGSRLTVL.

This clone was picked up a small number of times. Additional DNA sequences in this sample encode the identical CDR3. The chain combines TRBV25-1 with TRBJ1-4, with D unclear. The CDR3 spans 14 residues. V dropped 3 bases and J dropped 5 bases, with 10 bases sitting between them. Germline CDR1 and CDR2: MGHDK and SYGVNS. This chain's CDR3 is CASSEPGANEKLFF. The DNA for the CDR3 is TGTGCCAGCAGTGAGCCGGGTGCAAATGAAAAACTGTTTTTT.

On this clone: In this CDR3 the conserved last residue, phenylalanine or tryptophan, is missing, so a read error is likely. V gene TRBV7-2 combines with J gene TRBJ2-6; no clear D. V lost 8 bases and J 4 bases, leaving 21 bases between the germline ends. From germline, CDR1 is SGHTA and CDR2 FQGNSA. The CDR3 runs 17 residues. For the CDR3, the DNA is TGTGCCAGCGCCTTAATGGGCCCACGACGCGGGGCCAACGTCCTGACTTCC. This gives the protein CASALMGPRRGANVLTS.

This chain joins TRBV29-1 and TRBJ1-4; D possibly corresponds to TRBD1 (6 bases). Germline V gene data show CDR1 as SQVTM and CDR2 as ANQGSEA. The CDR3 is 13 amino acids. V gave up 7 bases and J gave up 4 bases, with 13 bases separating them. CDR3 nucleotide sequence: TGCAGCGCCATGACAGGTCTTAATGAAAAACTGTTTTTT. It encodes CSAMTGLNEKLFF.

This clone was counted only a few times. The chain uses TRBV30 and TRBJ1-4, with unresolved D. Trimming cost V 3 bases and J 0 bases, with 8 bases left between them. This CDR3 has 14 amino acids. In germline, CDR1 is GTSNPN, CDR2 SVGIG (reference sequence). The CDR3 here is CAWSHSPTNEKLFF. The CDR3 DNA reads TGTGCCTGGAGCCATTCCCCAACTAATGAAAAACTGTTTTTT.

The genes are TRBV11-2 and TRBJ2-7; the D gene is possibly TRBD1 (5 bases). This CDR3 comprises 14 residues. V lost 3 bases to trimming and J lost 7 bases, with 16 bases between them. Germline CDR1 SGHAT, CDR2 FQNNGV. Written as DNA, the CDR3 is TGTGCCAGCAGCTTGGAGCCAGGGTTTGGTGAGCAGTACTTC. It yields the protein CASSLEPGFGEQYF.

This chain joins TRBV30 and TRBJ2-6; 7 nucleotides line up with TRBD2. V dropped 2 bases and J dropped 0; count of bases not matched to a gene: 10. Germline V CDR1 and CDR2: GTSNPN, SVGIG (reference sequence). CDR3 size: 18 residues. CDR3 DNA: TGTGCCTGGAGTACGCCGGGACTAACCGCCTCTGGGGCCAACGTCCTGACTTTC. It translates to CAWSTPGLTASGANVLTF.

This rearrangement joins TRBV30 to TRBJ2-3; 8 bases match TRBD2. Trimming took 1 base from V and 6 from J; bases not matched to a gene: 6. This CDR3 comprises 14 residues. Germline CDR1 GTSNPN, CDR2 SVGIG (reference sequence). The CDR3 protein is CAWSGGGPVDTQYF. CDR3 nucleotide sequence: TGTGCCTGGAGTGGCGGGGGGCCCGTGGATACGCAGTATTTT.

This chain links TRBV29-1 with TRBJ1-1; 10 nucleotides agree with TRBD1. Germline trimming cut 6 bases from V and 4 bases from J; bases unmatched to any gene: 11. Germline CDR1 is SQVTM and CDR2 is ANQGSEA. CDR3 length: 15 residues. The CDR3 DNA sequence: TGCAGCGTCAAGACAGGGGGCGCGGGAGGCACTGAAGCTTTCTTT. Residues: CSVKTGGAGGTEAFF.

This clone was counted only a few times. This chain joins TRBV19 and TRBJ2-5, with 11 bases matching TRBD2. Germline CDR1 and CDR2: LNHDA and SQIVND (reference sequence). There are 17 residues in the CDR3. Trimming cost V 7 bases and J 3 bases; bases outside gene matches: 13. The CDR3 loop is CASKANTLLAGEETQYF. DNA of the CDR3: TGTGCCAGTAAGGCCAACACCCTACTAGCGGGGGAAGAGACCCAGTACTTC.

The V gene is TRBV9, the J gene TRBJ1-2; a possible D gene is TRBD1 (6 bases). In germline, CDR1 is SGDLS, CDR2 YYNGEE. The germline V and J ends were trimmed by 4 bases and 3 bases, with 13 bases remaining between them. This CDR3 has 14 amino acids. The CDR3 region is CASSSREGDYGYTF. The CDR3, as DNA: TGTGCCAGCAGCTCCCGGGAGGGGGACTATGGCTACACCTTC.